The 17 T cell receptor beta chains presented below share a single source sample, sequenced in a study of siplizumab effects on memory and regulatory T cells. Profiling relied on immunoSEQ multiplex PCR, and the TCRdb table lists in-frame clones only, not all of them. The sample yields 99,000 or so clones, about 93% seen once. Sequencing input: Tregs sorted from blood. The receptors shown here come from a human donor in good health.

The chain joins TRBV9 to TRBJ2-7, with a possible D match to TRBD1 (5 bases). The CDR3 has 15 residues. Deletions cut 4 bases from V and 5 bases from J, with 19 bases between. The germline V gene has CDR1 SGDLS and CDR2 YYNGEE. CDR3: CASSFQGLNIDEQYF. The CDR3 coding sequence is TGTGCCAGCAGCTTCCAGGGCCTCAATATAGACGAGCAGTACTTC.

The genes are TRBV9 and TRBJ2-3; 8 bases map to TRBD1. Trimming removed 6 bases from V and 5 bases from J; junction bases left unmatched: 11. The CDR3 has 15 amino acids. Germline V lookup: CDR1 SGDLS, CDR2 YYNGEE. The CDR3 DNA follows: TGTGCCAGCACCATGACAGGGGTAGGTGGAGATACGCAGTATTTT. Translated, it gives CASTMTGVGGDTQYF.

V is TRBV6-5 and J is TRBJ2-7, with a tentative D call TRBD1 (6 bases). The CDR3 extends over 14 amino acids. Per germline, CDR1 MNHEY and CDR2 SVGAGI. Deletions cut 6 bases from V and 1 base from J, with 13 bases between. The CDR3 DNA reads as TGTGCCAGCAGGAGGGGGACCGGATCCTACGAGCAGTACTTC. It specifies CASRRGTGSYEQYF.

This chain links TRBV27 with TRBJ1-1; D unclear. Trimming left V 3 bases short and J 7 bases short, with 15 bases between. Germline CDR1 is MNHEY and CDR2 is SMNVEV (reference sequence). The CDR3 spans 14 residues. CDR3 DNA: TGTGCCAGCAGTTTTGGGTTCGGGCCAGGTGAAGCTTTCTTT. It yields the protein CASSFGFGPGEAFF.

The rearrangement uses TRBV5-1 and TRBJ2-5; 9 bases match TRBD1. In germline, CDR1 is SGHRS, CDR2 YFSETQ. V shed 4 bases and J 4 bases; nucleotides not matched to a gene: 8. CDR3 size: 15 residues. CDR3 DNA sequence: TGCGCCAGCAGCCTCGGACAGGGGAGGGGAGAGACCCAGTACTTC. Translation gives CASSLGQGRGETQYF.

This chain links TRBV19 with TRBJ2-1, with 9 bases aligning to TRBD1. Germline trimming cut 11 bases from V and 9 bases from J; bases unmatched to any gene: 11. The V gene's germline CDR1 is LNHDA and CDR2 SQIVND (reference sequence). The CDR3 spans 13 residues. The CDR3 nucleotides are TGTGCCTGTTTTCCGGGACAGGGTTTTGAGCAGTTCTTC. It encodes CACFPGQGFEQFF.

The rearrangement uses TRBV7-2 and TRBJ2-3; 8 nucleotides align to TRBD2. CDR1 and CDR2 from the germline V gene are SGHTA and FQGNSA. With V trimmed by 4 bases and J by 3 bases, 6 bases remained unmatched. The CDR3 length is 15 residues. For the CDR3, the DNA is TGTGCCAGCAGCTCACTGACTAGCGCGACAGATACGCAGTATTTT. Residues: CASSSLTSATDTQYF.

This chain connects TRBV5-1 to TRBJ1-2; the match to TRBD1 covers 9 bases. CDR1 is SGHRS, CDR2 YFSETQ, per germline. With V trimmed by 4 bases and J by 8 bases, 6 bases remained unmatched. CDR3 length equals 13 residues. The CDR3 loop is CASSPGQGLGYTF. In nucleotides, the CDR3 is TGCGCCAGCAGCCCTGGACAGGGGCTCGGCTACACCTTC.

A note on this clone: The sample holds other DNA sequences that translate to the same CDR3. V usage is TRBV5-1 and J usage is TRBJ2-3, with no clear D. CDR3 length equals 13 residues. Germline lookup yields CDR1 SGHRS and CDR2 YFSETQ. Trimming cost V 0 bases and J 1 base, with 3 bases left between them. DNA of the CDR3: TGCGCCAGCAGCTTGGGGGGCACAGATACGCAGTATTTT. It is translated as CASSLGGTDTQYF.

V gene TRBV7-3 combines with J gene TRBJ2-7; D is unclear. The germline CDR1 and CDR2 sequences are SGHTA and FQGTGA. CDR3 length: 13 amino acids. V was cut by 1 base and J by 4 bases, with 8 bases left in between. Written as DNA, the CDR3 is TGTGCCAGCAGCTTAAGTTCAGAGTACGAGCAGTACTTC. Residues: CASSLSSEYEQYF. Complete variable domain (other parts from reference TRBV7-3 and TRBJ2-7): GAGVSQTPSNKVTEKGKYVELRCDPISGHTALYWYRQSLGQGPEFLIYFQGTGAADDSGLPNDRFFAVRPEGSVSTLKIQRTERGDSAVYLCASSLSSEYEQYFGPGTRLTVT.

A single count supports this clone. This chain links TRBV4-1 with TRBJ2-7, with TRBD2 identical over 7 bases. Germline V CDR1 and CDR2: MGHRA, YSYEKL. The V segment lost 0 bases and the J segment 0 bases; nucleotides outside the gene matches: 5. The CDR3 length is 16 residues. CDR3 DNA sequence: TGCGCCAGCAGCCAAGAGAAGGGCGGGGGCTCCTACGAGCAGTACTTC. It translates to CASSQEKGGGSYEQYF.

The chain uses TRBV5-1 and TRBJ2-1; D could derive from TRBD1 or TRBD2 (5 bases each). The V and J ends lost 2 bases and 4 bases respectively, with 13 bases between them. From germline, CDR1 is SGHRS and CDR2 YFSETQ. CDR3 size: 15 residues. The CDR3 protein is CASSFLPGPYNEQFF. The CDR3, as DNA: TGCGCCAGCAGCTTCTTGCCGGGGCCTTACAATGAGCAGTTCTTC.

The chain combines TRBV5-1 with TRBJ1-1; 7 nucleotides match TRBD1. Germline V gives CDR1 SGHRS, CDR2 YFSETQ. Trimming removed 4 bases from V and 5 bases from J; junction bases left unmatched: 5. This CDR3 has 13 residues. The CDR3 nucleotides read TGCGCCAGCAGCGGACAGGAGGGGACTGAAGCTTTCTTT. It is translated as CASSGQEGTEAFF. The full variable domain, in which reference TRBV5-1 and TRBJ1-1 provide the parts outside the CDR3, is KAGVTQTPRYLIKTRGQQVTLSCSPISGHRSVSWYQQTPGQGLQFLFEYFSETQRNKGNFPGRFSGRQFSNSRSEMNVSTLELGDSALYLCASSGQEGTEAFFGQGTRLTVV.

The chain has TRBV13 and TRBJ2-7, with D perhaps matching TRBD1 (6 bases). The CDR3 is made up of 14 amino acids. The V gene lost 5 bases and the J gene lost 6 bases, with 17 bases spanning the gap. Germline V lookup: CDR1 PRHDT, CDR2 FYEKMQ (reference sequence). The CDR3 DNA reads TGTGCCAGCAGCGACAGGAGACGAAGAATCGAGCAGTACTTC. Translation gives CASSDRRRRIEQYF.

The DNA for the CDR3 is TGTGCCAGCAGTAACAACCGGAGAAATGAGCAGTTCTTC. It encodes CASSNNRRNEQFF. The chain has TRBV6-5 and TRBJ2-1; no reliable D call. Trimming took off 5 bases at V and 7 bases at J, with 12 bases between the two ends. Germline V gene lookup returns CDR1 MNHEY and CDR2 SVGAGI. The CDR3 length is 13 residues.

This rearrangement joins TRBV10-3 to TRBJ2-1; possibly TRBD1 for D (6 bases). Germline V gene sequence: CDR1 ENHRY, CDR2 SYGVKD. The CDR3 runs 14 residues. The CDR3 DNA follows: TGTGCTACAGGGACGGGTAATTACAATGAGTGGCAGTTCTTC. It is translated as CATGTGNYNEWQFF.

DNA of the CDR3: TGCGCCAGCAGCCAAGAAGGGAGTACGCAGTATTTT. Its translation is CASSQEGSTQYF. The chain uses TRBV4-3 and TRBJ2-3, with D possibly matching TRBD2 (5 bases). V lost 0 bases, J lost 8 bases, and 6 bases lay in between. CDR1 and CDR2 (germline): LGHNA, YSLEER. The length of the CDR3 is 12 residues.